The 17 T cell receptor beta chains reported below all come from one sample, sequenced in a study of blood T cell repertoires in COVID-19. Assay: immunoSEQ multiplex PCR; the TCRdb copy retains only in-frame clones and omits some. The table has roughly 130,000 clones, around 79% seen once. The source material was peripheral blood. Receptor source: a man between 60 and 75 years old with acute or convalescent COVID-19.

The V call is TRBV11-3, the J call TRBJ1-5; 7 bases align to TRBD1. From germline, CDR1 is SGHNT and CDR2 YENEEA. There are 18 residues in the CDR3. V lost 2 bases and J lost 1; bases outside the gene matches: 11. CDR3: CASSLISSPRGSNQPQHF. The CDR3 DNA reads as TGTGCCAGCAGCTTAATCTCATCACCCAGGGGGAGCAATCAGCCCCAGCATTTT.

This chain links TRBV19 with TRBJ1-2; D is unresolved. Germline assignment: CDR1 LNHDA and CDR2 SQIVND (reference sequence). The CDR3 spans 13 residues. V was trimmed by 3 bases and J by 0 bases, leaving 5 bases between them. The CDR3 nucleotides are TGTGCCAGTAGTATCCAGACTAACTATGGCTACACCTTC. The encoded protein is CASSIQTNYGYTF.

The CDR3 here is CASSFDGIYEQYF. The CDR3 DNA reads as TGCGCCAGCAGCTTTGACGGGATCTACGAGCAGTACTTC. The rearrangement joins TRBV5-1 to TRBJ2-7; D is possibly TRBD2 (5 bases). Trimming left V 2 bases short and J 3 bases short, with 9 bases between. Germline CDR1 SGHRS, CDR2 YFSETQ. This CDR3 spans 13 amino acids.

The chain recombines TRBV4-1 with TRBJ1-3, with 9 bases lining up with TRBD1. V lost 4 bases and J lost 2; bases outside the gene matches: 6. Germline V CDR1 and CDR2: MGHRA, YSYEKL. The CDR3 consists of 16 residues. In DNA, the CDR3 is TGCGCCAGCAGCCCCCGGACAGGGGAAACTGGAAACACCATATATTTT. Amino acids: CASSPRTGETGNTIYF.

This chain joins TRBV7-9 and TRBJ2-5; TRBD2 matches at 11 bases. Trimming cost V 5 bases and J 5 bases; bases outside gene matches: 10. CDR1 SEHNR and CDR2 FQNEAQ come from the germline V gene (reference sequence). The CDR3 is 16 amino acids. CDR3 DNA sequence: TGTGCCAGCAGCCCCGGTCTAGCGGGAGGAAGGGAGACCCAGTACTTC. Its translation: CASSPGLAGGRETQYF.

J is TRBJ2-4 and V is TRBV6-5; 7 bases are a match to TRBD2. The germline V gene encodes CDR1 MNHEY and CDR2 SVGAGI. J lost 0 bases, V lost 6 bases, and 5 bases had no gene match. The CDR3 runs to 15 residues. The CDR3: CASRTGGLAKNIQYF. CDR3 in DNA: TGTGCCAGCAGAACGGGGGGACTAGCCAAAAACATTCAGTACTTC.

The chain couples TRBV28 to TRBJ2-2, with D maybe TRBD2 (6 bases). V shed 6 bases and J shed 7 bases, with 12 bases lying between them. Germline V gene sequence: CDR1 MDHEN, CDR2 SYDVKM. The CDR3 loop spans 13 amino acids. CDR3 amino acids: CASRGGSSGELFF. Here the CDR3 DNA reads TGTGCCAGCAGGGGAGGCTCAAGCGGGGAGCTGTTTTTT.

V usage is TRBV28 and J usage is TRBJ1-2, with TRBD1 matching 7 bases. The V segment lost 4 bases and the J segment 7 bases; nucleotides outside the gene matches: 9. The CDR3 covers 14 residues. The germline V gene has CDR1 MDHEN and CDR2 SYDVKM. CDR3 amino acids: CASSSPGQTFGYTF. The DNA of the CDR3 is TGTGCCAGCAGTTCGCCGGGACAGACGTTTGGCTACACCTTC.

This chain connects TRBV25-1 to TRBJ2-7, with 10 bases that match TRBD1. This CDR3 is 13 amino acids long. Unmatched junction bases numbered 2, after V lost 6 bases and J lost 3 bases. Germline CDR1 reads MGHDK; CDR2 reads SYGVNS. The chain's CDR3 is CASRGTGVYEQYF. The CDR3 region has the DNA TGTGCCAGCAGAGGGACAGGGGTCTACGAGCAGTACTTC.

Only one count was recorded for this clone. The chain employs TRBV11-1 and TRBJ2-3; D uncertain. The germline gives CDR1 SGHAT, CDR2 FQDESV (reference sequence). The length of the CDR3 is 12 residues. Between the trimmed V and J ends, which lost 4 bases and 6 bases, there was a span of 8 bases. This chain's CDR3 is CASSYSRDTQYF. The CDR3 DNA reads as TGTGCCAGCAGCTATTCCCGGGATACGCAGTATTTT.

This clone was detected once. The chain carries TRBV6-1 and TRBJ2-7; 7 bases are a match to TRBD1. The CDR3 totals 16 residues. Germline CDR1 is MNHNS and CDR2 is SASEGT. After removal of 4 bases from V and 4 bases from J, the junction contained 13 bases not matched to a gene. The CDR3 nucleotides read TGTGCCAGCAGTGCAGTAGGGGCAGGGGGACGATACGAGCAGTACTTC. It encodes CASSAVGAGGRYEQYF.

The DNA for the CDR3 is TGTGCCAGCAGCGCCGGGACAGCTAGCAATCAGCCCCAGCATTTT. Translation gives CASSAGTASNQPQHF. The V gene is TRBV28, the J gene TRBJ1-5; 7 bases align to TRBD1. The V segment lost 6 bases and the J segment 0 bases; nucleotides outside the gene matches: 5. The length of the CDR3 is 15 residues. The germline V gene encodes CDR1 MDHEN and CDR2 SYDVKM. Combining the CDR3 with reference TRBV28 and TRBJ1-5 gives the whole variable domain DVKVTQSSRYLVKRTGEKVFLECVQDMDHENMFWYRQDPGLGLRLIYFSYDVKMKEKGDIPEGYSVSREKKERFSLILESASTNQTSMYLCASSAGTASNQPQHFGDGTRLSIL.

The V gene is TRBV24-1, the J gene TRBJ1-2, with D uncertain. Trimming took off 6 bases at V and 4 bases at J, with 8 bases between the two ends. CDR1 is KGHDR, CDR2 SFDVKD, per germline. The CDR3 has 12 amino acids. The CDR3 sequence is CATSSGSYGYTF. The CDR3 DNA follows: TGTGCCACCAGTTCCGGGAGCTATGGCTACACCTTC.

The chain combines TRBV19 with TRBJ2-5; D is perhaps TRBD1 (6 bases). The CDR3 is 14 amino acids. Trimming stripped 3 bases from V and 6 bases from J, with 14 bases between. The germline V gene encodes CDR1 LNHDA and CDR2 SQIVND (reference sequence). CDR3 protein: CASSMHREIQTQYF. DNA for the CDR3: TGTGCCAGTAGTATGCACAGGGAGATTCAGACCCAGTACTTC.

The J gene is TRBJ2-1, the V gene TRBV14, with 11 bases lining up with TRBD2. Germline-derived CDR1 and CDR2 are SGHDN and FVKESK. There are 17 residues in the CDR3. V trimming: 4 bases; J trimming: 4 bases; junction bases outside the gene matches: 9. The CDR3 DNA sequence: TGTGCCAGCAGCCGAATGACCGGGACTAGCGGATACAATGAGCAGTTCTTC. This sequence encodes CASSRMTGTSGYNEQFF.

This clone appeared a few times. This rearrangement joins TRBV6-2 or TRBV6-3 to TRBJ1-1; tentative D call: TRBD1 (6 bases). Trimming left V 2 bases short and J 4 bases short, with 14 bases between. Germline V CDR1 and CDR2: MNHEY, SVGEGT. This CDR3 is built from 15 residues. The CDR3 is CASSYPTGGSTEAFF. CDR3 nucleotides: TGTGCCAGCAGTTACCCGACAGGCGGGAGCACTGAAGCTTTCTTT.

This chain links TRBV7-9 with TRBJ2-3; D is possibly TRBD1 (8 bases). V lost 5 bases and J lost 5, with 20 bases in between. This CDR3 is 16 amino acids long. The germline V gene has CDR1 SEHNR and CDR2 FQNEAQ (reference sequence). CDR3: CASSITGGAQGDTQYF. For the CDR3, the DNA is TGTGCCAGCAGCATAACAGGGGGGGCGCAGGGAGATACGCAGTATTTT. The full variable domain, in which reference TRBV7-9 and TRBJ2-3 provide the parts outside the CDR3, is DTGVSQNPRHKITKRGQNVTFRCDPISEHNRLYWYRQTLGQGPEFLTYFQNEAQLEKSRLLSDRFSAERPKGSFSTLEIQRTEQGDSAMYLCASSITGGAQGDTQYFGPGTRLTVL.